The entry below describes one T cell receptor beta chain. Libraries were prepared by immunoSEQ multiplex PCR; TCRdb keeps only in-frame clonotypes and omits some of them. The repertoire holds roughly 180,000 clones, with around four fifths as singletons. This CDR3 has 14 amino acids. Between the trimmed V and J ends, which lost 4 bases and 7 bases, there was a span of 12 bases. Germline assignment: CDR1 SGHKS and CDR2 YYEKEE (reference sequence). These data originate in a study of blood T cell repertoires in COVID-19. Cohorts were assigned according to the clinical history that participants reported. Symptom resolution, clearance, or two negative PCRs marked donors in Cohort 3 as recovered.

This rearrangement joins TRBV5-5 to TRBJ1-6; D is uncertain. The sample comprised PBMCs or T cells enriched from blood (not recorded which). The receptor was derived from a man between 40 and 49 years old who had recovered from COVID-19. Here the CDR3 DNA reads TGTGCCAGCAGCCTAAGAGGGTCAAATTCACCCCTCCACTTT. Translation gives CASSLRGSNSPLHF.